This TCR beta chain was found in a study of blood T cells in healthy people across ages. Findings and caveats of the study: Measured against age, TCR beta diversity per million T cells decreased in a roughly linear manner.

A second PCR, run for roughly 7 to 11 cycles, used a sample-barcoded 5' primer plus a J-beta primer mix. MiXCR was run by TCRdb on the 5' RACE reads, yielding one entry per CDR3 protein. Of about 1,400,000 distinct CDR3 sequences detected, approximately 42% appear once; the ten largest clones hold 7.9%. V was pared by 5 bases and J by 7 bases, with 14 bases between. This CDR3 is 13 amino acids long. The germline CDR1 and CDR2 sequences are SGHTA and FQGNSA. With regard to this clonotype: What it recognizes is unknown.

V gene TRBV7-2 combines with J gene TRBJ1-2; the D gene is possibly TRBD1 (6 bases). The source of this sequence is a woman younger than 35 in good health. Material for sequencing was blood. In nucleotides, the CDR3 is TGTGCCAGCAGCCCAAGGGGGGGAGGTGGCTACACCTTC. It specifies CASSPRGGGGYTF.